These 32 T cell receptor beta chains were all obtained from the same sample, sequenced in a study of T cell repertoires in cytomegalovirus infection. Using its own MiXCR run on the reads, TCRdb lists one record per CDR3 protein. The table records some 320,000 distinct CDR3 sequences, 8% to 10% of them present only once. The sequencing sample was made of PBMCs. The receptor source for this set is a human donor in good health (CMV status not recorded). Some clones in this sample may be carry-over from other donors' samples.

This clonotype has at least ten counts. The chain combines TRBV7-9 with TRBJ2-2, with D uncertain. CDR3 size: 16 residues. The V gene's germline CDR1 is SEHNR and CDR2 FQNEAQ (reference sequence). Trimming took off 3 bases at V and 0 bases at J, with 11 bases between the two ends. This CDR3 is CASSFMDAPNTGELFF. The CDR3 nucleotides read TGTGCCAGCAGCTTTATGGACGCCCCGAACACCGGGGAGCTGTTTTTT.

This clonotype occurred many times. This chain uses TRBV7-2 with TRBJ1-5, with D maybe TRBD1 (6 bases). Germline CDR1 SGHTA, CDR2 FQGNSA. The germline V and J ends were trimmed by 4 bases and 7 bases, with 11 bases remaining between them. The CDR3 runs 13 residues. CDR3 DNA: TGTGCCAGCAGCTCGGAAGGGGGACAGCCCCAGCATTTT. This encodes CASSSEGGQPQHF.

The chain has TRBV12-3 or TRBV12-4 and TRBJ1-1; D is unresolved. The CDR3 has 12 residues. V dropped 9 bases and J dropped 0 bases, with 8 bases sitting between them. The CDR3 DNA reads TGTGCCAGTCTCTATTTGAACACTGAAGCTTTCTTT. Its protein is CASLYLNTEAFF.

This clonotype was counted at least ten times. This chain joins TRBV10-3 and TRBJ1-6; D gene ambiguous. CDR3 length: 15 residues. Trimming shortened V by 3 bases and J by 10 bases, and 16 bases separated the two germline ends. Per germline, CDR1 ENHRY and CDR2 SYGVKD. The DNA for the CDR3 is TGTGCCATCAGTGAAAGGAGTGGGTCAGGATCACCCCTCCACTTT. This gives the protein CAISERSGSGSPLHF.

The rearrangement uses TRBV28 and TRBJ2-7; no clear D gene. Germline loops: CDR1 MDHEN, CDR2 SYDVKM. This CDR3 comprises 12 residues. In DNA, the CDR3 is TGTGCAACCGGGCGAGACTCCTACGAGCAGTACTTC. This encodes CATGRDSYEQYF.

In its sample, this clonotype was seen many times. V and J are TRBV7-2 and TRBJ2-2; no definite D call. The CDR3 runs 12 residues. Germline CDR1 reads SGHTA; CDR2 reads FQGNSA. Trimming stripped 5 bases from V and 9 bases from J, with 10 bases between. This chain's CDR3 is CASSQISRELFF. CDR3 DNA: TGTGCCAGCAGCCAGATCAGCCGGGAGCTGTTTTTT.

This clonotype was observed at least ten times. The chain carries TRBV7-8 and TRBJ2-7; 7 nucleotides line up with TRBD2. Germline V lookup: CDR1 SGHVS, CDR2 FQNEAQ. Trimming took 2 bases from V and 4 from J; bases not matched to a gene: 8. This CDR3 is 15 amino acids long. The CDR3 DNA sequence: TGTGCCAGCAGCTTATCGGTCGGCGGGGGTTACGAGCAGTACTTC. This sequence encodes CASSLSVGGGYEQYF.

The chain couples TRBV4-3 to TRBJ2-7; TRBD2 is a possible D gene (7 bases). This CDR3 is 15 amino acids long. Trimming removed 2 bases at V and 2 bases at J, with 13 bases between. Germline values: CDR1 LGHNA, CDR2 YSLEER. The CDR3 here is CASSQHRGAAYEQYF. CDR3 nucleotide sequence: TGCGCCAGCAGCCAACACCGGGGGGCCGCCTACGAGCAGTACTTC.

This chain links TRBV12-3 or TRBV12-4 with TRBJ1-1; 8 nucleotides match TRBD1. J gave up 1 base and V 6 bases, and 7 bases lay outside the gene matches. The length of the CDR3 is 15 residues. CDR3: CASSIPGGPNTEAFF. The CDR3 DNA sequence: TGTGCCAGCAGCATACCAGGGGGCCCGAACACTGAAGCTTTCTTT.

The CDR3: CASSLQGRGMNTEAFF. DNA of the CDR3: TGTGCCAGCAGTCTCCAGGGGAGGGGGATGAACACTGAAGCTTTCTTT. This chain links TRBV7-9 with TRBJ1-1; perhaps TRBD1 as D (6 bases). CDR3 size: 16 residues. The V end lost 6 bases, the J end lost 0 bases, and 17 bases lay between the germline ends. Germline-derived CDR1 and CDR2 are SEHNR and FQNEAQ (reference sequence).

This clonotype has at least ten counts. V is TRBV19 and J is TRBJ1-1; a weak D match, TRBD1 (5 bases). V lost 4 bases, J lost 6 bases, and 12 bases lay in between. This CDR3 is built from 13 residues. The germline V gene has CDR1 LNHDA and CDR2 SQIVND (reference sequence). The chain's CDR3 is CASSTLRTSEAFF. The CDR3 DNA reads TGTGCCAGTAGTACCCTCCGGACATCTGAAGCTTTCTTT.

This chain joins TRBV11-2 and TRBJ1-6; maybe TRBD1 (6 bases). This CDR3 spans 16 amino acids. Germline V lookup: CDR1 SGHAT, CDR2 FQNNGV. The germline V and J ends were trimmed by 1 base and 2 bases, with 9 bases remaining between them. Here the CDR3 reads CASSLGRGPYNSPLHF. CDR3 bases: TGTGCCAGCAGCTTAGGCAGGGGCCCCTATAATTCACCCCTCCACTTT.

This clonotype has a handful of counts. J is TRBJ1-1 and V is TRBV28, with D possibly matching TRBD1 (5 bases). Between the trimmed V and J ends, which lost 8 bases and 10 bases, there was a span of 20 bases. This CDR3 spans 13 amino acids. Germline values: CDR1 MDHEN, CDR2 SYDVKM. The CDR3 DNA sequence: TGTGCCAGCGCCCCCCCCGGGGACGGGGTAGCTTTCTTT. Protein sequence: CASAPPGDGVAFF.

The chain couples TRBV9 to TRBJ1-6; D uncertain. The germline V gene has CDR1 SGDLS and CDR2 YYNGEE. Trimming left V 0 bases short and J 9 bases short, with 4 bases between. The CDR3 is 12 residues long. This CDR3 reads CASSVESSPLHF. CDR3 sequence (DNA): TGTGCCAGCAGCGTAGAGTCTTCACCCCTCCACTTT.

This clonotype was found a few times. This chain joins TRBV7-6 and TRBJ2-2; possibly TRBD1 or TRBD2 for D (5 bases each). This CDR3 comprises 15 residues. In germline, CDR1 is SGHVS, CDR2 FNYEAQ. The V and J ends lost 2 bases and 2 bases respectively, with 9 bases between them. In DNA, the CDR3 is TGTGCCAGCAGCTTATGGGGACGAAACACCGGGGAGCTGTTTTTT. This encodes CASSLWGRNTGELFF.

This clonotype was seen a handful of times. This chain uses TRBV18 with TRBJ1-1, with a possible D match to TRBD1 (5 bases). Between the trimmed V and J ends, which lost 4 bases and 6 bases, there was a span of 9 bases. CDR1 and CDR2 from the germline V gene are KGHSH and LQKENI. There are 12 residues in the CDR3. The CDR3 nucleotides are TGTGCCAGCTCACAGGGGAGCGCTGAAGCTTTCTTT. It yields the protein CASSQGSAEAFF.

The rearrangement joins TRBV7-2 to TRBJ2-5; 7 nucleotides line up with TRBD2. The CDR3 extends over 15 amino acids. CDR1 and CDR2 (germline): SGHTA, FQGNSA. The V and J ends lost 5 bases and 3 bases, in that order; junction bases with no gene match: 9. The CDR3 DNA reads as TGTGCCAGCAGCCGCGGCCCCGCGGGGGAAGAGACCCAGTACTTC. Its protein is CASSRGPAGEETQYF.

In this sample, this clonotype turned up a few times. The chain has TRBV5-1 and TRBJ2-1; D unclear. Per germline, CDR1 SGHRS and CDR2 YFSETQ. With 4 bases removed from V and 6 bases from J, the gap between germline ends came to 17 bases. The CDR3 totals 15 residues. CDR3 coding DNA: TGCGCCAGCAGCGACCCCAGCGCGCAGGTCAATGAGCAGTTCTTC. It encodes CASSDPSAQVNEQFF.

In its sample, this clonotype was seen a few times. The chain is built from TRBV28 and TRBJ1-4; the match to TRBD1 covers 10 bases. V lost 6 bases to trimming and J lost 6 bases; unmatched junction nucleotides: 7. This CDR3 contains 15 residues. CDR1 is MDHEN and CDR2 is SYDVKM in the germline V gene. The CDR3, as DNA: TGTGCCAGCAGCCTATCGGGGACAGGGGATGAAAAACTGTTTTTT. This codes for CASSLSGTGDEKLFF.

This clonotype was seen many times. V usage is TRBV12-3 or TRBV12-4 and J usage is TRBJ1-1; D gene ambiguous. Trimming took off 3 bases at V and 1 base at J, with 9 bases between the two ends. The CDR3 contains 14 residues. This CDR3 reads CASSFTAENTEAFF. The DNA for the CDR3 is TGTGCCAGCAGTTTTACAGCCGAGAACACTGAAGCTTTCTTT.

A few counts support this clonotype. The chain is built from TRBV6-5 and TRBJ2-1, with 8 bases aligning to TRBD2. Germline CDR1 and CDR2: MNHEY and SVGAGI. V was pared by 5 bases and J by 3 bases, with 12 bases of the junction left unmatched. The CDR3 is made up of 17 amino acids. The CDR3 loop reads CASSPLTSVNFYNEQFF. The CDR3 bases are TGTGCCAGCAGTCCCTTGACTAGCGTGAATTTCTACAATGAGCAGTTCTTC.

The V call is TRBV18, the J call TRBJ2-5; maybe TRBD1 (6 bases). This CDR3 spans 15 amino acids. The V gene's germline CDR1 is KGHSH and CDR2 LQKENI. Trimming shortened V by 4 bases and J by 0 bases, and 12 bases separated the two germline ends. The CDR3 region has the DNA TGTGCCAGCTCACTGATACAGGGAAACCAAGAGACCCAGTACTTC. Protein: CASSLIQGNQETQYF. Filled out from reference TRBV18 and TRBJ2-5, the complete variable domain reads NAGVMQNPRHLVRRRGQEARLRCSPMKGHSHVYWYRQLPEEGLKFMVYLQKENIIDESGMPKERFSAEFPKEGPSILRIQQVVRGDSAAYFCASSLIQGNQETQYFGPGTRLLVL.

This clonotype was counted many times. This chain links TRBV4-1 with TRBJ2-3; no definite D call. The CDR3 spans 16 residues. CDR1 and CDR2 (germline): MGHRA, YSYEKL. Trimming removed 5 bases from V and 3 bases from J, with 18 bases in between. CDR3: CASSSLEYDETDTQYF. CDR3 nucleotide sequence: TGCGCCAGCAGCTCTCTAGAATATGATGAGACAGATACGCAGTATTTT.

This clonotype was detected only a few times. V is TRBV7-2 and J is TRBJ2-4; unclear D gene. V lost 5 bases to trimming and J lost 7 bases, with 12 bases between them. This CDR3 has 13 amino acids. Germline V CDR1 and CDR2: SGHTA, FQGNSA. CDR3 sequence: CASSPSASNIQYF. The CDR3 DNA is TGTGCCAGCAGCCCTTCGGCGTCGAACATTCAGTACTTC. Using reference TRBV7-2 and TRBJ2-4 for the parts outside the CDR3, the full variable domain is GAGVSQSPSNKVTEKGKDVELRCDPISGHTALYWYRQSLGQGLEFLIYFQGNSAPDKSGLPSDRFSAERTGGSVSTLTIQRTQQEDSAVYLCASSPSASNIQYFGAGTRLSVL.

This clonotype was recorded a few times. The chain combines TRBV7-2 with TRBJ1-2; a weak D match, TRBD1 (6 bases). The V end lost 2 bases, the J end lost 8 bases, and 15 bases lay between the germline ends. The CDR3 contains 14 residues. Germline lookup yields CDR1 SGHTA and CDR2 FQGNSA. The CDR3 loop is CASSLYYREDGYTF. As DNA, the CDR3 is TGTGCCAGCAGCTTATATTACAGGGAGGACGGCTACACCTTC.

This clonotype was counted many times. The V and J genes are TRBV7-2 and TRBJ1-3; D remains unclear. The V gene's germline CDR1 is SGHTA and CDR2 FQGNSA. This CDR3 has 15 amino acids. V was cut by 5 bases and J by 5 bases, with 16 bases left in between. DNA of the CDR3: TGTGCCAGCAGCCCCGGACTCGCCGTGAGAAACACCATATATTTT. It codes for CASSPGLAVRNTIYF.

This clonotype showed up many times. V is TRBV27 and J is TRBJ1-2, with TRBD1 identical over 8 bases. Germline V gene sequence: CDR1 MNHEY, CDR2 SMNVEV (reference sequence). V lost 4 bases to trimming and J lost 0 bases; unmatched junction nucleotides: 4. The CDR3 totals 15 residues. The CDR3 spells CASSSWTGTNYGYTF. In nucleotides, the CDR3 is TGTGCCAGCAGTTCCTGGACAGGGACTAACTATGGCTACACCTTC.

This clonotype was recorded a few times. The chain has TRBV7-2 and TRBJ1-5, with TRBD1 identical over 9 bases. V gave up 5 bases and J gave up 11 bases; unmatched junction bases: 10. Germline lookup yields CDR1 SGHTA and CDR2 FQGNSA. The CDR3 contains 14 residues. The CDR3: CASSGTDRGGSQHF. The CDR3, as DNA: TGTGCCAGCAGCGGGACAGACAGGGGGGGGTCCCAGCATTTT.

V gene TRBV6-1 combines with J gene TRBJ2-5, with D hard to call. The V end was cut by 0 bases, the J end by 6 bases, with 5 bases between. This CDR3 is built from 12 residues. Germline V CDR1 and CDR2: MNHNS, SASEGT. In nucleotides, the CDR3 is TGTGCCAGCAGTGAAGCCCACCAGACCCAGTACTTC. Translation: CASSEAHQTQYF.

This clonotype was observed at least ten times. CDR3 region: CASSSRTGSSYNEQFF. As DNA, the CDR3 is TGTGCCAGCAGTTCCAGGACAGGGAGCTCCTACAATGAGCAGTTCTTC. The V gene is TRBV12-3 or TRBV12-4, the J gene TRBJ2-1, with TRBD1 matching 8 bases. This CDR3 has 16 residues. V lost 4 bases, J lost 0 bases, and 5 bases stayed unmatched.

V and J are TRBV29-1 and TRBJ2-1; the match to TRBD2 covers 11 bases. This CDR3 is 16 amino acids long. CDR1 is SQVTM and CDR2 is ANQGSEA in the germline V gene. The J segment lost 2 bases and the V segment lost 4 bases, leaving 7 bases of the junction unmatched. The DNA of the CDR3 is TGCAGCGTTGTACTCCTAGCGGGAGGAACCTACAATGAGCAGTTCTTC. It specifies CSVVLLAGGTYNEQFF.

This chain uses TRBV29-1 with TRBJ2-3; no reliable D call. V lost 6 bases, J lost 1 base, and 8 bases lay in between. CDR1 and CDR2 from the germline V gene are SQVTM and ANQGSEA. The CDR3 covers 12 residues. For the CDR3, the DNA is TGCAGCGTAGCCCCGGGCACAGATACGCAGTATTTT. It is translated as CSVAPGTDTQYF.